These T cell receptor beta chains were read from a single sample in a study of blood T cell repertoires in COVID-19. Sequenced by immunoSEQ multiplex PCR; TCRdb stores in-frame clones only, minus some. The sample has approximately 75,000 clones, more than 65% seen once. The sequencing sample was made of peripheral blood. The receptors here all came from a woman older than 75 with active or convalescent COVID-19. Each CDR3 is given with its conserved first and last residue. The D gene is left open where the match is weak. The size of a clone is reported for some rows only, either as once, few or many, or as a class for expanded clones.

len,d_gene,v_gene,abundance,j_gene,CDR3nt,CDR3aa
19,TRBD1,TRBV10-2,.,TRBJ2-2,TGCGCCAGCAGTGGTCCCTCGCCGGGACAGCATCTGAACACCGGGGAGCTGTTTTTT,CASSGPSPGQHLNTGELFF
14,TRBD2,TRBV11-2,.,TRBJ2-7,TGTGCCAGCAGCTCGGGACTAGTTAACTACGAGCAGTACTTC,CASSSGLVNYEQYF
13,.,TRBV5-1,.,TRBJ1-2,TGCGCCAGCAGCTTGGCAGGGGACTATGGCTACACCTTC,CASSLAGDYGYTF
15,.,TRBV5-6,.,TRBJ2-4,TGTGCCAGCAGCCGACTAGACAGCGAAAAAAACATTCAGTACTTC,CASSRLDSEKNIQYF
14,TRBD1,TRBV6-5,.,TRBJ2-7,TGTGCCAGCAGGAGCGGGACAGGGACAGTGGAGCAGTACTTC,CASRSGTGTVEQYF
15,TRBD1,TRBV6-1,few,TRBJ1-5,TGTGCCAGCAGTGAAGGCCAGGGGGAGGCTCAGCCCCAGCATTTT,CASSEGQGEAQPQHF
18,TRBD1,TRBV9,.,TRBJ2-2,TGTGCCAGCAGCCCCAGGGCACAGGGGGTGGTTGGCACCGGGGAGCTGTTTTTT,CASSPRAQGVVGTGELFF
13,TRBD2,TRBV15,.,TRBJ2-5,TGTGCCACCAGCAGAGGGACTAGCACGACCCAGTACTTC,CATSRGTSTTQYF
14,TRBD2,TRBV5-4,.,TRBJ2-7,TGTGCCAGCAGCTTGGGGCCAGCGGGGGGGGAGCAGTACTTC,CASSLGPAGGEQYF
13,.,TRBV19,.,TRBJ2-5,TGTGCCAGTAAACGCAGAAACCAAGAGACCCAGTACTTC,CASKRRNQETQYF
11,.,TRBV6-4,few,TRBJ1-2,TGTGCCACCTCCGCGGGGTCCGGCTACACCTTC,CATSAGSGYTF
15,TRBD2,TRBV19,once,TRBJ2-5,TGTGCCAGTAGTCCCTCGGGGGGGCCGGGAGAGACCCAGTACTTC,CASSPSGGPGETQYF
13,.,TRBV4-3,.,TRBJ2-5,TGCGCCAGCAGCCAAGGGGGGGAAGAGACCCAGTACTTC,CASSQGGEETQYF
16,TRBD1,TRBV5-6,.,TRBJ1-6,TGTGCCAGCAGCTTGGTGGGGACAGTCTATAATTCACCCCTCCACTTT,CASSLVGTVYNSPLHF
16,TRBD1,TRBV6-1,.,TRBJ2-7,TGTGCCAGCAGTGAGGCTTTTGGGACAGGCTCCCACGAGCAGTACTTC,CASSEAFGTGSHEQYF
11,.,TRBV20-1,.,TRBJ1-1,TGCAGTGCTAGCGAGCGCCAGGAAGCTTTCTTT,CSASERQEAFF
15,.,TRBV7-9,.,TRBJ2-7,TGTGCCAGCAGCTTAGGTCAGGGCCACCACTACGAGCAGTACTTC,CASSLGQGHHYEQYF
15,TRBD1,TRBV2,.,TRBJ1-1,TGTGCCAGCAGTGCGTCAGGGGGGAGGAACACTGAAGCTTTCTTT,CASSASGGRNTEAFF
15,.,TRBV28,.,TRBJ1-2,TGTGCCAGCAGTCCCCCCTCCGGGGGGAGGGGTGGCTACACCTTC,CASSPPSGGRGGYTF
15,.,TRBV30,few,TRBJ1-1,TGTGCCTGGAGTTCCTGGGGCGGACTGAACACTGAAGCTTTCTTT,CAWSSWGGLNTEAFF
16,TRBD2,TRBV28,.,TRBJ2-5,TGTGCCAGCAGTTACGCCGGGGCTAGCGGGGCAGAGACCCAGTACTTC,CASSYAGASGAETQYF
16,.,TRBV5-4,.,TRBJ2-5,TGTGCCAGCAGTATTCCCGGGCAGGGCCGCCAAGAGACCCAGTACTTC,CASSIPGQGRQETQYF
13,.,TRBV27,once,TRBJ2-5,TGTGCCAGCAGCTTCGACTTACGGGAGACCCAGTACTTC,CASSFDLRETQYF
14,.,TRBV19,once,TRBJ2-7,TGTGCCAGTAGTATGGCGGGGTCAATCTACGAGCAGTACTTC,CASSMAGSIYEQYF
14,.,TRBV18,.,TRBJ2-7,TGTGCCAGCTCACCTACGACAGCCTCCTACGAGCAGTACTTC,CASSPTTASYEQYF
14,TRBD1,TRBV6-5,.,TRBJ1-2,TGTGCCAGCAGTCCGCCGGGACAGAACTATGGCTACACCTTC,CASSPPGQNYGYTF
15,TRBD2,TRBV6-5,once,TRBJ2-1,TGTGCCAGCCGTCGTGGGGCGGGGGGGTACAATGAGCAGTTCTTC,CASRRGAGGYNEQFF
14,.,TRBV19,.,TRBJ1-5,TGTGCCAGTAGTAGCAGGGTAGGCAATCAGCCCCAGCATTTT,CASSSRVGNQPQHF
13,TRBD1,TRBV6-5,.,TRBJ1-1,TGTGTTATCAGGGGGCCGGAGGACACTGAAGCTTTCTTT,CVIRGPEDTEAFF
15,TRBD1,TRBV5-4,few,TRBJ1-2,TGTGCCAGCAGCAGACAGGGTTTCGGTAACTATGGCTACACCTTC,CASSRQGFGNYGYTF
15,.,TRBV5-4,.,TRBJ2-2,TGTGCCAGCAGCTCCCGACAGGATGGGACCGGGGAGCTGTTTTTT,CASSSRQDGTGELFF
16,TRBD2,TRBV13,.,TRBJ2-5,TGTGCCAGCAGCCTCCGGACTAGCGGGTCGCGGGAGACCCAGTACTTC,CASSLRTSGSRETQYF
15,TRBD2,TRBV3-1/TRBV3-2,.,TRBJ2-7,TGTGCCAGCAGCCAAGTTGAAGGGGACTACTACGAGCAGTACTTC,CASSQVEGDYYEQYF
13,.,TRBV7-8,.,TRBJ1-1,TGTGCCAGCAGCCTCCCACCAAGCGGTGAAGCTTTCTTT,CASSLPPSGEAFF
14,.,TRBV6-5,.,TRBJ1-3,TGTGCCAGCAGACCCCAGGCCTCAGGAAACACCATATATTTT,CASRPQASGNTIYF